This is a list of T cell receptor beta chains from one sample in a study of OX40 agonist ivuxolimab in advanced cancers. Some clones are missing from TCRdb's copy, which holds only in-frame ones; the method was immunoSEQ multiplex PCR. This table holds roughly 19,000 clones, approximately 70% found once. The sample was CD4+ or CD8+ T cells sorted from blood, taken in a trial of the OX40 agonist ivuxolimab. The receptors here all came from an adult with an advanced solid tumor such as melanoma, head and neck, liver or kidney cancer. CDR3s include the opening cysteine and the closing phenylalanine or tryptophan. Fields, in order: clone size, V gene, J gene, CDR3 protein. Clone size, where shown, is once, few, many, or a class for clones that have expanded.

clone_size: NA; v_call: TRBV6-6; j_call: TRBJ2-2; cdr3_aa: CASSFETGELFF
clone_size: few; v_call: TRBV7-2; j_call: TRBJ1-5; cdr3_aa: CASSLVEGSGQPQHF
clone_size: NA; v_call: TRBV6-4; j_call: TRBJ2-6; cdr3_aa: CASSDGSGANVLTF
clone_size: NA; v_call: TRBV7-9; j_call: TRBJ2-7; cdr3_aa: CASSETGEQYF
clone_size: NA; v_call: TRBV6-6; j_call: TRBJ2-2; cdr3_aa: CASRLGNTGELFF
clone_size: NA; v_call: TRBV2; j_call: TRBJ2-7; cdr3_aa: CASSVSETGNFNEQYF
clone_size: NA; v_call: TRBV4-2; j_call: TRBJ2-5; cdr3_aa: CASSQAQSATETQYF
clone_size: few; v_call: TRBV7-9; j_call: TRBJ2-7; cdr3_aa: CASSPRIKAYEQYF
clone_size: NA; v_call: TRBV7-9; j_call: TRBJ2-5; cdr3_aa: CASSERWALETQYF
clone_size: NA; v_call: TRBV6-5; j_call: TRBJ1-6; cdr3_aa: CASSYSESSYNSPLHF
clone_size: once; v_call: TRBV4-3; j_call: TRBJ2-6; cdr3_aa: CASSQDSSGANVLTF
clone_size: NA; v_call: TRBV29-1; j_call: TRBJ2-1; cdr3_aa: CSIEGTGSYNEQFF
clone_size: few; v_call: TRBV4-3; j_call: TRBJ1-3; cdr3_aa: CASSQDGDSGNTIYF
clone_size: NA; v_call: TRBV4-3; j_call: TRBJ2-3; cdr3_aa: CASSLRVGGGPGDTQYF
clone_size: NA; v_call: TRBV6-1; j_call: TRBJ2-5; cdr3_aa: CASGGTSGENSQETQYF
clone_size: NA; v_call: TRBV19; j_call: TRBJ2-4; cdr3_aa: CASSTTDVKNIQYF
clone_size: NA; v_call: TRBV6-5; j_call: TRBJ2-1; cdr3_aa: CVSSYYGSGGPGEQFF
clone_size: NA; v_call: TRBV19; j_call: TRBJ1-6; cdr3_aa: CASSITGVNSPLHF
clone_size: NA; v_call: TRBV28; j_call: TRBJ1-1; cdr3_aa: CASGGGGPATEAFF
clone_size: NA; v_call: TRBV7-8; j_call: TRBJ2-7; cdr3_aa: CASSFPLGGTGHYEQYF
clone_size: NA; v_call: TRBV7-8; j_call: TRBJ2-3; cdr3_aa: CASSFSRGVTTDTQYF
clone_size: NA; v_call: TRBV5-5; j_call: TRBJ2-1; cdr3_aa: CASSLDVGGRNEQFF
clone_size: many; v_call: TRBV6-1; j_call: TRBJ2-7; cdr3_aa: CASSESAGPSYEQYF
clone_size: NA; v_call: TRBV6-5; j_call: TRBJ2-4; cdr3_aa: CASSSRGQNIQYF
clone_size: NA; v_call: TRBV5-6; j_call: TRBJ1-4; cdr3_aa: CASSLPSGHTNEKLFF